This entry features one TCR beta chain sequence. Its antigen is not identified. At the DNA level, this CDR3 is encoded by other sequences in the same sample as well. Germline V CDR1 and CDR2: LNHDA, SQIVND (reference sequence). CDR3 length: 14 residues. The V end lost 9 bases, the J end lost 0 bases, and 14 bases lay between the germline ends. Investigators divided CD4+ cells into CD45RA+ naive and CD45RA-negative memory subsets. This record belongs to a study of shared clonotypes between healthy human individuals. At the level of the study: For every donor, three CD4 naive, three CD4 memory, two CD8 naive and one CD8 memory plates were used.

Broader study findings: Naive subsets, compared against memory subsets, generally had larger estimated richness values.

TCRdb's copy holds only in-frame clones and misses some; the assay was immunoSEQ multiplex PCR. The sample holds roughly 2.2 million clones, roughly 93% seen once. The source material was naive CD4+ T cells from PBMCs. Subset given: CD45RA+ positively selected. The source is a man younger than 30 in good health. Some clones in this sample may be carry-over from other donors' samples. The rearrangement uses TRBV19 and TRBJ1-1; TRBD1 is a possible D gene (6 bases). Here the CDR3 reads CASSGQPMNTEAFF. The DNA for the CDR3 is TGTGCCAGCAGCGGACAGCCCATGAACACTGAAGCTTTCTTT.